The 21 T cell receptor beta chains below come from one sample, sequenced in a study of T-cell memory formation after mild COVID-19. Each CDR3 protein is one row after TCRdb ran MiXCR on the 5' RACE reads. This sample carries roughly 380,000 distinct CDR3 sequences, approximately 29% of them seen once, and the ten largest clones take approximately 12%. Source material: PBMCs or a T cell subset sorted from them (not recorded which). The receptors come from an adult woman who had mild COVID-19 (a few samples of this study predate the infection). Cell type and time point are not known.

The chain recombines TRBV10-3 with TRBJ2-5; 10 bases are shared with TRBD2. The CDR3 consists of 17 residues. V dropped 0 bases and J dropped 4; count of bases not matched to a gene: 8. Germline CDR1 reads ENHRY; CDR2 reads SYGVKD. CDR3 in amino acids: CAISESHSGRRGETQYF. Written as DNA, the CDR3 is TGTGCCATCAGTGAGTCGCATAGCGGGAGGAGAGGAGAGACCCAGTACTTC.

This chain links TRBV7-9 with TRBJ2-3; D is possibly TRBD1 or TRBD2 (5 bases each). CDR3 length equals 14 residues. Germline V lookup: CDR1 SEHNR, CDR2 FQNEAQ (reference sequence). With 1 base removed from V and 7 bases from J, the gap between germline ends came to 12 bases. The CDR3 region has the DNA TGTGCCAGCAGCTTAGGAGCAGGGACGAATACGCAGTATTTT. Translated, it gives CASSLGAGTNTQYF. Drawing the rest from reference TRBV7-9 and TRBJ2-3, the complete variable domain is DTGVSQNPRHKITKRGQNVTFRCDPISEHNRLYWYRQTLGQGPEFLTYFQNEAQLEKSRLLSDRFSAERPKGSFSTLEIQRTEQGDSAMYLCASSLGAGTNTQYFGPGTRLTVL.

This sequence joins TRBV24-1 and TRBJ2-5; maybe TRBD1 (5 bases). Per germline, CDR1 KGHDR and CDR2 SFDVKD. V was trimmed by 4 bases and J by 1 base, leaving 12 bases between them. The CDR3 covers 15 residues. The CDR3 loop reads CATSEATGLQETQYF. The CDR3 region has the DNA TGTGCCACCAGTGAAGCAACAGGTCTCCAAGAGACCCAGTACTTC.

The chain combines TRBV4-1 with TRBJ2-7; D call uncertain. Germline CDR1 and CDR2: MGHRA and YSYEKL. The CDR3 spans 12 residues. V gave up 3 bases and J gave up 6 bases, with 9 bases separating them. The CDR3 region has the DNA TGCGCCAGCAGCCAGCTTAGTGGCGAGCAGTACTTC. Translating it yields CASSQLSGEQYF.

This clonotype has only a few counts. The chain carries TRBV11-2 and TRBJ1-2; D gene uncertain. The CDR3 is 14 amino acids. In germline, CDR1 is SGHAT, CDR2 FQNNGV. The ends were cut back, 5 bases at V and 2 bases at J, with 12 bases in the middle. In DNA form, the CDR3 reads TGTGCCAGCAGCGACCGGACGGGCAACTATGGCTACACCTTC. This encodes CASSDRTGNYGYTF.

This clonotype turned up a few times. The germline gene is not matched at one end of the junction; a read error may be the cause. The V call is TRBV7-7, the J call TRBJ2-7, with a tentative D call TRBD2 (6 bases). This CDR3 comprises 14 residues. CDR1 SSHAT and CDR2 FNYEAQ come from the germline V gene (reference sequence). The CDR3 spells CASSPTTGEIEQYF. The CDR3, as DNA: TGTGCTAGCAGCCCGACGACGGGAGAAATCGAGCAGTACTTC.

The V and J genes are TRBV20-1 and TRBJ2-7; the match to TRBD2 covers 10 bases. Germline V gene lookup returns CDR1 DFQATT and CDR2 SNEGSKA (reference sequence). The CDR3 sequence is 15 residues long. The junction had 5 bases not matched to a gene; V was cut back by 1 base and J by 2 bases. The chain's CDR3 is CSARGGSGGTYEQYF. The DNA for the CDR3 is TGCAGTGCTAGAGGGGGTAGCGGGGGGACCTACGAGCAGTACTTC.

The chain has TRBV24-1 and TRBJ1-5; TRBD1 matches 9 bases. V gave up 9 bases and J gave up 6 bases; unmatched junction bases: 2. The CDR3 runs to 12 residues. CDR1 is KGHDR and CDR2 is SFDVKD in the germline V gene. The CDR3 is CATGTGPQPQHF. CDR3 DNA sequence: TGTGCCACCGGGACAGGGCCTCAGCCCCAGCATTTT.

The DNA of the CDR3 is TGTGCCAGCAGCTTTCCGGCCTCTGGAAACACCATATATTTT. It is translated as CASSFPASGNTIYF. This chain uses TRBV5-6 with TRBJ1-3; no firm D call. V gave up 2 bases and J gave up 0 bases, with 6 bases separating them. Germline V CDR1 and CDR2: SGHDT, YYEEEE. The CDR3 length is 14 residues.

This clonotype was seen a handful of times. V and J are TRBV11-3 and TRBJ2-5; D is perhaps TRBD1 (5 bases). Trimming removed 5 bases from V and 2 bases from J, with 12 bases in between. This CDR3 has 14 residues. Germline assignment: CDR1 SGHNT and CDR2 YENEEA. The CDR3 is CASSPYRGQETQYF. Here the CDR3 DNA reads TGTGCCAGCAGCCCATATAGGGGACAAGAGACCCAGTACTTC.

The chain has TRBV10-3 and TRBJ1-1; unclear D gene. V lost 2 bases, J lost 7 bases, and 11 bases lay in between. This CDR3 comprises 13 residues. Germline V CDR1 and CDR2: ENHRY, SYGVKD. The CDR3 protein is CAISEDGRFEAFF. The CDR3 nucleotides read TGTGCCATCAGTGAGGACGGCCGGTTTGAAGCTTTCTTT.

Worth noting for this clonotype: The junction shows a germline mismatch at one end, possibly a read error. The chain combines TRBV4-2 with TRBJ1-6, with 7 bases fitting TRBD1. Germline CDR1 LGHNA, CDR2 YNFKEQ. The CDR3 contains 16 residues. CDR3 loop: CASSSEYYRGNSHLHF. The CDR3 DNA follows: TGTGCCAGCAGCAGCGAATACTACAGGGGAAATTCACACCTCCACTTT.

The gene calls are TRBV27 and TRBJ2-7; perhaps D is TRBD1 or TRBD2 (6 bases each). CDR3 size: 16 residues. Trimming took 5 bases from V and 2 from J, leaving 19 bases between them. Germline loops: CDR1 MNHEY, CDR2 SMNVEV (reference sequence). CDR3 bases: TGTGCCAGCAGTCCCCCGGGGGCCGACCCAACCTACGAGCAGTACTTC. Its protein is CASSPPGADPTYEQYF.

In DNA, the CDR3 is TGTGCCAGCAGCTCCTCGCAGGGTGGGGCCAACGTCCTGACTTTC. Its translation: CASSSSQGGANVLTF. This chain links TRBV7-2 with TRBJ2-6; maybe TRBD1 (5 bases). The length of the CDR3 is 15 residues. The germline CDR1 and CDR2 sequences are SGHTA and FQGNSA. The V and J ends lost 4 bases and 3 bases respectively, with 10 bases between them.

This clonotype has more than one count but fewer than ten. The chain recombines TRBV7-2 with TRBJ2-4; weak D call: TRBD1 (6 bases). The CDR3 runs to 13 residues. CDR1 is SGHTA and CDR2 is FQGNSA in the germline V gene. V was cut by 5 bases and J by 7 bases, with 12 bases left in between. The CDR3 protein is CASSRGTPNIQYF. DNA for the CDR3: TGTGCCAGCAGCAGGGGGACACCCAACATTCAGTACTTC.

The chain recombines TRBV7-8 with TRBJ1-1; no clear D gene. The CDR3 runs to 12 residues. Trimming shortened V by 4 bases and J by 5 bases, and 8 bases separated the two germline ends. CDR1 and CDR2 (germline): SGHVS, FQNEAQ. Written as DNA, the CDR3 is TGTGCCAGCAGCTGGACCGGGACTGAAGCTTTCTTT. Protein: CASSWTGTEAFF.

The rearrangement links TRBV18 to TRBJ2-7, with D unclear. The CDR3 covers 13 residues. CDR1 is KGHSH and CDR2 is LQKENI in the germline V gene. V was shortened by 6 bases and J by 3 bases, with 12 bases between the two germline ends. The CDR3, as DNA: TGTGCCAGCTCCCGGCGGACGTACTACGAGCAGTACTTC. Protein: CASSRRTYYEQYF.

There are a few counts of this clonotype. The chain joins TRBV12-5 to TRBJ2-1; D gene uncertain. CDR1 and CDR2 (germline): LGHNT, FRNRAP. V lost 2 bases to trimming and J lost 5 bases, with 25 bases between them. The CDR3 is 19 residues long. The chain's CDR3 is CASGLSEPVQPLADNEQFF. The CDR3 DNA reads as TGTGCTAGTGGTTTGTCCGAGCCTGTTCAACCCCTGGCCGACAATGAGCAGTTCTTC.

This chain links TRBV3-1 with TRBJ2-7; D not certain. This CDR3 is built from 13 residues. Germline lookup yields CDR1 LGHDT and CDR2 YNNKEL (reference sequence). Trimming took off 3 bases at V and 0 bases at J, with 6 bases between the two ends. The CDR3 DNA follows: TGTGCCAGCAGCCAGGGTCCCTCCTACGAGCAGTACTTC. Protein sequence: CASSQGPSYEQYF.

A few counts support this clonotype. The chain recombines TRBV19 with TRBJ1-1; possible D gene TRBD1, 6 bases. The germline V gene has CDR1 LNHDA and CDR2 SQIVND (reference sequence). The CDR3 has 13 residues. Trimming stripped 5 bases from V and 6 bases from J, with 13 bases between. The CDR3 DNA follows: TGTGCCAGTAGTGTTAAACAGGGCTCTGAAGCTTTCTTT. Encoded protein: CASSVKQGSEAFF. The complete variable domain, with remaining parts taken from reference TRBV19 and TRBJ1-1, reads DGGITQSPKYLFRKEGQNVTLSCEQNLNHDAMYWYRQDPGQGLRLIYYSQIVNDFQKGDIAEGYSVSREKKESFPLTVTSAQKNPTAFYLCASSVKQGSEAFFGQGTRLTVV.

This clonotype was counted only a few times. The rearrangement uses TRBV5-5 and TRBJ2-7; D gene uncertain. This CDR3 is 12 amino acids long. Trimming cost V 4 bases and J 6 bases, with 11 bases left between them. The V gene's germline CDR1 is SGHKS and CDR2 YYEKEE (reference sequence). The CDR3 DNA is TGTGCCAGCAGCCTCGGAGTACCCGAGCAGTACTTC. It specifies CASSLGVPEQYF. The full variable domain, with the rest looked up from reference TRBV5-5 and TRBJ2-7, is DAGVTQSPTHLIKTRGQQVTLRCSPISGHKSVSWYQQVLGQGPQFIFQYYEKEERGRGNFPDRFSARQFPNYSSELNVNALLLGDSALYLCASSLGVPEQYFGPGTRLTVT.